A selection of T cell receptor beta chains follows, all from one sample in a study of chemoradiotherapy in HPV16-positive cancers. The protocol was immunoSEQ multiplex PCR, while the TCRdb copy is restricted to in-frame clones and leaves out a portion. The sample contains approximately 12,000 clones, 50% to 75% of which appear only once. Sampling was carried out from a patient who underwent chemoradiotherapy. These receptors all come from a human donor with HPV-associated anogenital cancer. The CDR3 runs from the conserved cysteine through the conserved F or W. The order of the fields is clone size, J gene, D gene, V gene, CDR3 protein, CDR3 DNA. A D gene is named only where the DNA matches it firmly. A clone size is listed for some rows: how often the clone was seen (once, few, many), or a class if it is expanded.

clone_size: NA
j_call: TRBJ2-3
d_call: NA
v_call: TRBV5-4
cdr3_aa: CASSLPSTDTQYF
cdr3_nt: TGTGCCAGCAGCCTCCCGTCCACAGATACGCAGTATTTT

clone_size: few
j_call: TRBJ1-4
d_call: NA
v_call: TRBV12-5
cdr3_aa: CASGLGQGREKLFF
cdr3_nt: TGTGCTAGTGGTTTGGGGCAGGGTAGAGAAAAACTGTTTTTT

clone_size: once
j_call: TRBJ2-5
d_call: NA
v_call: TRBV5-6
cdr3_aa: CASSPSGRGYETQYF
cdr3_nt: TGTGCCAGCAGCCCAAGTGGTCGGGGATACGAGACCCAGTACTTC

clone_size: once
j_call: TRBJ2-1
d_call: TRBD2
v_call: TRBV10-3
cdr3_aa: CAISEVRLAANEQFF
cdr3_nt: TGTGCCATCAGTGAAGTTCGACTAGCGGCAAATGAGCAGTTCTTC

clone_size: few
j_call: TRBJ2-7
d_call: TRBD2
v_call: TRBV11-2
cdr3_aa: CASSLLRGTYEQYF
cdr3_nt: TGTGCCAGCAGCTTATTGCGGGGGACCTACGAGCAGTACTTC

clone_size: NA
j_call: TRBJ1-1
d_call: NA
v_call: TRBV30
cdr3_aa: CAWSGSTRASHRNTEAFF
cdr3_nt: TGTGCCTGGAGTGGGAGTACAAGGGCCTCCCATAGGAACACTGAAGCTTTCTTT

clone_size: NA
j_call: TRBJ2-7
d_call: TRBD1
v_call: TRBV6-1
cdr3_aa: CASSEKTGASDEQYF
cdr3_nt: TGTGCCAGCAGTGAAAAGACAGGGGCTAGTGACGAGCAGTACTTC

clone_size: NA
j_call: TRBJ2-2
d_call: TRBD1
v_call: TRBV9
cdr3_aa: CASSQGATLTGELFF
cdr3_nt: TGTGCCAGCAGCCAGGGGGCAACTTTAACCGGGGAGCTGTTTTTT

clone_size: NA
j_call: TRBJ1-2
d_call: TRBD1
v_call: TRBV9
cdr3_aa: CASSVVAGGKGYTF
cdr3_nt: TGTGCCAGCAGCGTAGTGGCAGGGGGCAAGGGCTACACCTTC

clone_size: NA
j_call: TRBJ1-5
d_call: NA
v_call: TRBV28
cdr3_aa: CASSFLSYRHQSGNQPQHF
cdr3_nt: TGTGCCAGCAGTTTCTTAAGTTATCGACACCAAAGTGGCAATCAGCCCCAGCATTTT

clone_size: few
j_call: TRBJ2-5
d_call: TRBD1
v_call: TRBV5-1
cdr3_aa: CASSSPGQGPSQETQYF
cdr3_nt: TGCGCCAGCAGCTCACCGGGACAGGGGCCATCGCAAGAGACCCAGTACTTC

clone_size: NA
j_call: TRBJ2-7
d_call: TRBD2
v_call: TRBV7-9
cdr3_aa: CASSLTSGGSYEQYF
cdr3_nt: TGTGCCAGCAGCCTCACTAGCGGGGGCTCCTACGAGCAGTACTTC

clone_size: NA
j_call: TRBJ2-5
d_call: TRBD1
v_call: TRBV7-8
cdr3_aa: CASSRGQGLETQYF
cdr3_nt: TGTGCCAGCAGCCGAGGACAGGGGTTGGAGACCCAGTACTTC

clone_size: NA
j_call: TRBJ2-3
d_call: TRBD1
v_call: TRBV15
cdr3_aa: CATSRAVQGGDTQYF
cdr3_nt: TGTGCCACCAGCAGAGCGGTACAGGGGGGCGATACGCAGTATTTT

clone_size: NA
j_call: TRBJ1-5
d_call: NA
v_call: TRBV30
cdr3_aa: CAWSGSYSNQPQHF
cdr3_nt: TGTGCCTGGAGTGGTTCATATAGCAATCAGCCCCAGCATTTT

clone_size: NA
j_call: TRBJ1-2
d_call: NA
v_call: TRBV5-1
cdr3_aa: CASSSSGAYGYTF
cdr3_nt: TGCGCCAGCAGCTCGAGTGGGGCCTATGGCTACACCTTC

clone_size: NA
j_call: TRBJ2-7
d_call: TRBD2
v_call: TRBV28
cdr3_aa: CASSFLLAGSYEQYF
cdr3_nt: TGTGCCAGCAGTTTTCTCCTAGCGGGATCCTACGAGCAGTACTTC

clone_size: once
j_call: TRBJ2-7
d_call: TRBD2
v_call: TRBV9
cdr3_aa: CASSDGTSGRAYEQYF
cdr3_nt: TGTGCCAGCAGCGACGGGACTAGCGGGAGGGCCTACGAGCAGTACTTC

clone_size: NA
j_call: TRBJ2-2
d_call: NA
v_call: TRBV4-1
cdr3_aa: CASSQGWGALQELFF
cdr3_nt: TGCGCCAGCAGCCAAGGATGGGGGGCCCTTCAGGAGCTGTTTTTT

clone_size: NA
j_call: TRBJ2-7
d_call: NA
v_call: TRBV30
cdr3_aa: CAWSAPLEQYF
cdr3_nt: TGTGCCTGGAGTGCCCCCCTCGAGCAGTACTTC

clone_size: NA
j_call: TRBJ1-3
d_call: TRBD1
v_call: TRBV7-8
cdr3_aa: CASRRGQGGGNTIYF
cdr3_nt: TGTGCCAGCAGGAGGGGACAGGGGGGTGGAAACACCATATATTTT

clone_size: few
j_call: TRBJ1-4
d_call: NA
v_call: TRBV5-4
cdr3_aa: CASSFRVDNEKLFF
cdr3_nt: TGTGCCAGCAGCTTTCGGGTCGATAATGAAAAACTGTTTTTT

clone_size: NA
j_call: TRBJ1-3
d_call: TRBD1
v_call: TRBV13
cdr3_aa: CASSRGPRGSGNTIYF
cdr3_nt: TGTGCCAGCAGCAGGGGGCCGCGGGGCTCTGGAAACACCATATATTTT

clone_size: NA
j_call: TRBJ1-1
d_call: NA
v_call: TRBV9
cdr3_aa: CASSVGHSLMNTEAFF
cdr3_nt: TGTGCCAGCAGCGTAGGACATTCCTTAATGAACACTGAAGCTTTCTTT

clone_size: NA
j_call: TRBJ2-3
d_call: TRBD2
v_call: TRBV27
cdr3_aa: CASSPQRGVHLDTQYF
cdr3_nt: TGTGCCAGCAGTCCCCAGCGGGGGGTCCATCTTGATACGCAGTATTTT

clone_size: NA
j_call: TRBJ1-2
d_call: NA
v_call: TRBV4-2
cdr3_aa: CASSQDQAAGANYGYTF
cdr3_nt: TGTGCCAGCAGCCAAGACCAAGCCGCTGGGGCCAACTATGGCTACACCTTC

clone_size: NA
j_call: TRBJ2-2
d_call: TRBD1
v_call: TRBV5-1
cdr3_aa: CASSRDSRNTGELFF
cdr3_nt: TGCGCCAGCAGCCGGGACAGTCGGAACACCGGGGAGCTGTTTTTT

clone_size: NA
j_call: TRBJ2-7
d_call: TRBD1
v_call: TRBV10-1
cdr3_aa: CASSSGTVPYEQYF
cdr3_nt: TGCGCCAGCAGCTCTGGGACAGTGCCCTACGAGCAGTACTTC

clone_size: NA
j_call: TRBJ2-1
d_call: TRBD1
v_call: TRBV19
cdr3_aa: CASSGQGPLPEQFF
cdr3_nt: TGTGCCAGTAGCGGACAGGGGCCCTTGCCTGAGCAGTTCTTC

clone_size: NA
j_call: TRBJ1-5
d_call: NA
v_call: TRBV18
cdr3_aa: CASSIGGNSNQPQHF
cdr3_nt: TGTGCCAGCTCGATCGGAGGGAATAGCAATCAGCCCCAGCATTTT

clone_size: NA
j_call: TRBJ2-2
d_call: NA
v_call: TRBV4-3
cdr3_aa: CASSQDQAAGNTGELFF
cdr3_nt: TGCGCCAGCAGCCAAGATCAGGCGGCGGGGAACACCGGGGAGCTGTTTTTT

clone_size: NA
j_call: TRBJ2-7
d_call: TRBD2
v_call: TRBV7-2
cdr3_aa: CASSLGLAGVYEQYF
cdr3_nt: TGTGCCAGCAGCTTAGGACTAGCGGGAGTTTACGAGCAGTACTTC

clone_size: NA
j_call: TRBJ1-2
d_call: NA
v_call: TRBV5-4
cdr3_aa: CASSFLGPRYGYTF
cdr3_nt: TGTGCCAGCAGCTTTCTAGGGCCTCGGTATGGCTACACCTTC

clone_size: NA
j_call: TRBJ2-2
d_call: TRBD1
v_call: TRBV5-6
cdr3_aa: CASSLQTGVNTGELFF
cdr3_nt: TGTGCCAGCAGCCTGCAGACAGGGGTTAACACCGGGGAGCTGTTTTTT

clone_size: NA
j_call: TRBJ2-1
d_call: NA
v_call: TRBV6-1
cdr3_aa: CASSRGGSYNEQFF
cdr3_nt: TGTGCCAGCAGTAGGGGGGGCTCCTACAATGAGCAGTTCTTC

clone_size: NA
j_call: TRBJ2-3
d_call: NA
v_call: TRBV6-4
cdr3_aa: CASSDSSGSTQYF
cdr3_nt: TGTGCCAGCAGTGACTCGTCGGGGAGTACGCAGTATTTT

clone_size: NA
j_call: TRBJ2-3
d_call: NA
v_call: TRBV5-5
cdr3_aa: CATLRIGTGAFTDTQYF
cdr3_nt: TGTGCCACCCTCCGCATCGGGACGGGTGCTTTCACAGATACGCAGTATTTT

clone_size: NA
j_call: TRBJ2-6
d_call: NA
v_call: TRBV11-2
cdr3_aa: CASSHGYSGANVLTF
cdr3_nt: TGTGCCAGCAGCCATGGGTACTCTGGGGCCAACGTCCTGACTTTC

clone_size: NA
j_call: TRBJ1-2
d_call: TRBD1
v_call: TRBV6-5
cdr3_aa: CASSQGGDGYTF
cdr3_nt: TGTGCCAGCAGTCAGGGGGGGGATGGCTACACCTTC

clone_size: few
j_call: TRBJ2-7
d_call: TRBD2
v_call: TRBV27
cdr3_aa: CASSSGLAGGLSYEQYF
cdr3_nt: TGTGCCAGCAGTTCCGGACTAGCGGGGGGTTTGTCCTACGAGCAGTACTTC

clone_size: NA
j_call: TRBJ2-3
d_call: NA
v_call: TRBV7-2
cdr3_aa: CASSSRQFRFTDTQYF
cdr3_nt: TGTGCCAGCAGCTCAAGACAGTTTCGATTCACAGATACGCAGTATTTT

clone_size: NA
j_call: TRBJ2-3
d_call: TRBD2
v_call: TRBV4-2
cdr3_aa: CASSQGAGGATDTQYF
cdr3_nt: TGTGCCAGCAGCCAAGGGGCGGGAGGGGCCACAGATACGCAGTATTTT

clone_size: NA
j_call: TRBJ2-2
d_call: NA
v_call: TRBV5-1
cdr3_aa: CASSLIQGGAGELFF
cdr3_nt: TGCGCCAGCAGCCTCATTCAAGGTGGCGCCGGGGAGCTGTTTTTT

clone_size: once
j_call: TRBJ1-1
d_call: NA
v_call: TRBV28
cdr3_aa: CASSRALTGRDTEAFF
cdr3_nt: TGTGCCAGCAGTCGAGCACTGACCGGGAGGGACACTGAAGCTTTCTTT

clone_size: NA
j_call: TRBJ1-2
d_call: TRBD1
v_call: TRBV10-3
cdr3_aa: CAISKRQGDSGYTF
cdr3_nt: TGTGCCATCAGCAAGAGACAGGGGGATTCAGGCTACACCTTC

clone_size: NA
j_call: TRBJ2-3
d_call: NA
v_call: TRBV2
cdr3_aa: CASSEALRTLRTDTQYF
cdr3_nt: TGTGCCAGCAGTGAAGCGCTTCGTACCCTTCGCACAGATACGCAGTATTTT

clone_size: NA
j_call: TRBJ2-7
d_call: NA
v_call: TRBV28
cdr3_aa: CASNSGPPSYEQYF
cdr3_nt: TGTGCCAGCAATTCAGGGCCTCCCTCCTACGAGCAGTACTTC

clone_size: medium-sized
j_call: TRBJ1-2
d_call: NA
v_call: TRBV15
cdr3_aa: CATSRDGTKGYTF
cdr3_nt: TGTGCCACCAGCAGGGACGGGACTAAGGGCTACACCTTC

clone_size: NA
j_call: TRBJ2-1
d_call: TRBD2
v_call: TRBV5-1
cdr3_aa: CASSLGTSGRVSYNEQFF
cdr3_nt: TGCGCCAGCAGTTTGGGGACTAGCGGGAGGGTTTCCTACAATGAGCAGTTCTTC

clone_size: NA
j_call: TRBJ2-5
d_call: TRBD2
v_call: TRBV5-3
cdr3_aa: CARSLGGLGQHETQYF
cdr3_nt: TGTGCCAGAAGCTTGGGTGGACTAGGTCAACATGAGACCCAGTACTTC

clone_size: NA
j_call: TRBJ1-4
d_call: NA
v_call: TRBV7-9
cdr3_aa: CASSLGHGATNEKLFF
cdr3_nt: TGTGCCAGCAGCTTAGGGCACGGCGCAACTAATGAAAAACTGTTTTTT

clone_size: NA
j_call: TRBJ2-7
d_call: TRBD1
v_call: TRBV28
cdr3_aa: CASSEGQYEQYF
cdr3_nt: TGTGCCAGCAGTGAGGGACAGTACGAGCAGTACTTC

clone_size: NA
j_call: TRBJ2-5
d_call: NA
v_call: TRBV5-1
cdr3_aa: CASSLKETQYF
cdr3_nt: TGCGCCAGCAGCTTGAAGGAGACCCAGTACTTC

clone_size: NA
j_call: TRBJ2-3
d_call: TRBD2
v_call: TRBV7-2
cdr3_aa: CASSPGLAARTDTQYF
cdr3_nt: TGTGCCAGCAGCCCGGGACTAGCGGCCCGCACAGATACGCAGTATTTT

clone_size: few
j_call: TRBJ1-6
d_call: TRBD1
v_call: TRBV19
cdr3_aa: CASSDTGVSSPLHF
cdr3_nt: TGTGCCAGTAGCGATACAGGGGTCTCATCACCCCTCCACTTT

clone_size: NA
j_call: TRBJ2-7
d_call: NA
v_call: TRBV6-1
cdr3_aa: CASSDVRGKVYEQYF
cdr3_nt: TGTGCCAGCAGTGATGTCAGGGGAAAGGTCTACGAGCAGTACTTC

clone_size: NA
j_call: TRBJ2-1
d_call: NA
v_call: TRBV19
cdr3_aa: CASSSLGLKGGAYNEQFF
cdr3_nt: TGTGCCAGTAGTTCTCTGGGGCTTAAAGGCGGGGCCTACAATGAGCAGTTCTTC

clone_size: NA
j_call: TRBJ1-2
d_call: TRBD1
v_call: TRBV15
cdr3_aa: CATSRLQGNYGYTF
cdr3_nt: TGTGCCACCAGCAGACTACAGGGGAACTATGGCTACACCTTC